The following is a T cell receptor beta chain sequence with its context. Its antigen is as yet unknown. This CDR3 spans 14 amino acids. Trimming removed 4 bases at V and 2 bases at J, with 12 bases between. Germline V gene data show CDR1 as SGHRS and CDR2 as YFSETQ. This entry is derived from a study of T cells in localized non-small cell lung cancer. Findings and caveats of the study: Adjacent lung tissue had a median 57 of the top 100 clones found in the tumor.

The assay was immunoSEQ multiplex PCR, and TCRdb's table has in-frame clones only and misses some. The sample has roughly 86,000 clones; roughly 86% are singletons. The clonotype was recovered from a man between 40 and 70 years old with stage I lung adenocarcinoma. The V call is TRBV5-1, the J call TRBJ2-5; possible D gene TRBD1, 5 bases. The source material was peripheral blood, sampled before any cancer treatment. The CDR3 DNA reads as TGCGCCAGCAGCCCTGGGGCTCAACAAGAGACCCAGTACTTC. Protein: CASSPGAQQETQYF.